This TCR beta chain was sequenced for a study of blood T cells in healthy people across ages. CDR3 length: 15 residues. Germline CDR1 and CDR2: SGHNT and YYREEE (reference sequence). Trimming shortened V by 3 bases and J by 5 bases, and 16 bases separated the two germline ends. The authors ran a second PCR of roughly 6 to 12 cycles using a sample-barcoded 5' primer and a J-beta primer mix. TCRdb re-called the 5' RACE reads through MiXCR, storing one row per CDR3 protein. The sample includes over 600,000 distinct CDR3 sequences, approximately 40% of them seen just once. The sequenced sample consisted of blood. The TCR comes from a man older than 75 in good health. This chain links TRBV5-4 with TRBJ2-3; D is undetermined. This chain's CDR3 is CASSYGPTAQDTQYF. The DNA of the CDR3 is TGTGCCAGCAGCTATGGCCCCACAGCTCAAGATACGCAGTATTTT.